This TCR beta chain was sequenced in a study of glioma-infiltrating T cells listed by TCRdb under 2016. Broadly, across the study: Sequencing of TCR alpha- and beta-chain repertoires was performed on glioma tissue, on non-neoplastic brain tissue, and on matched peripheral blood mononuclear cells. To measure divergence between tissue and blood T-cell populations, each tissue-infiltrating repertoire was compared with the peripheral blood repertoire of the same patient. Three low-grade glioma patients, under ten primary glioblastoma patients, and three non-glioma patients who contributed non-neoplastic brain tissue made up the paired cohort.

TCR alpha and beta CDR3 regions were amplified with the iRepertoire nested amplicon-rescue multiplex PCR (arm-PCR) platform from RNA. One-step reverse transcription and amplification used roughly 100-400 ng of tissue mRNA or PBMC total RNA as input. Following bead purification, Illumina adapters were added through a secondary multiplex PCR, and the libraries were then gel-purified between 200 and 400 bp. Internal 6-nucleotide barcodes were carried by the libraries and were used for demultiplexing. The libraries were sequenced on an Illumina MiSeq using 2x220 or 2x250 nucleotide paired-end reads. Processing in the source paper ran as follows. Paired reads were merged using FLASH 1.2.11 and were aligned to the GRCh37 human genome using BWA-MEM, after which TRA and TRB reads were extracted. An IMGT-derived reference of cassette sequences and CDR3 motifs, with pseudogenes included, was used for V and J assignment. Reads were translated in three frames, and productive CDR3s were defined by a C…FGXG motif without stop codons. Unique combinations of V-J cassette pair and CDR3 amino acid sequence were defined as clonotypes. Filtering of reads was based on Hamming distance, with the threshold set by the sequence error rate of each sample in mapped regions. TCRdb handled the public reads itself, with Q25 trimming in fastp and clone calling in MiXCR, and kept productive beta chains. Each entry is one CDR3 protein sequence, shown with its most common DNA and genes. The V and J calls here are based on TCRdb, not the publication. In this sample the table shows more than 95,000 distinct CDR3 sequences, 25% to 30% of which occur a single time. Clones ranked in the top ten supply 40% to 45% of the sample.

Study-wide findings and limitations: VJ-independent divergence between tissue and blood was found to be below expectation in non-neoplastic patients but above expectation in all gliomas, particularly low-grade gliomas. Group comparisons rested on small numbers: three non-neoplastic, three low-grade glioma and 7 or 8 glioblastoma patients. Only a very small number of CDR3 sequences turned up in both tissue and blood, a result put down to high CDR3 diversity combined with limited sampling.

Including the terminal cysteine and phenylalanine, the CDR3 comprises 16 residues. The CDR3 DNA has 48 bases and is translated from base 1. Here V drops 6 bases and J drops 1 base, and the junction holds 3 bases not matched to any gene. CDR1 and CDR2 (MNHEY, SVGAGI) derive from the germline V gene. To note about this clonotype: Its antigen remains unidentified. A much larger clone differs by one base, so this may be a read error.

The origin of this receptor is a human donor with low-grade glioma or glioblastoma, undergoing nonglioma brain surgery, or in good health (not recorded which). Rearrangement joined TRBV6-5 to TRBJ2-1; 13 junctional bases match TRBD2. Input material: glioma tissue, nonneoplastic brain tissue, or PBMCs (not recorded which). The CDR3 here reads CASSTSGGESYNEQFF. The nucleotide sequence is given as TGTGCCAGCAGCACTAGCGGGGGGGAGTCCTACAATGAGCAGTTCTTC.